This T cell receptor beta chain was identified in a study of T cells in localized non-small cell lung cancer. Clones were read by immunoSEQ multiplex PCR, and TCRdb kept only the in-frame ones, dropping some. The profile shows tens of thousands of clones, 88% of them singletons. Overall study results and limits: Adjacent lung was found to contain a median around 58 of the top 100 tumor clones. Increased T cell density in blood showed an association with longer overall survival.

A remark on this clone: No antigen is known for it.

The germline CDR1 and CDR2 sequences are LNHDA and SQIVND (reference sequence). The ends lost 6 bases at V and 5 bases at J; junction bases unmatched: 10. The CDR3 loop spans 15 amino acids. The V gene is TRBV19, the J gene TRBJ2-1; 7 nucleotides agree with TRBD1. The material sequenced was peripheral blood, taken before any cancer treatment. This TCR was recovered from a woman aged 35-70 years with stage I lung adenocarcinoma. The CDR3: CASSRTGARDNEQFF. The CDR3 DNA is TGTGCCAGTAGCCGCACAGGGGCTCGGGACAATGAGCAGTTCTTC. Together with reference TRBV19 and TRBJ2-1, the CDR3 gives the full variable domain: DGGITQSPKYLFRKEGQNVTLSCEQNLNHDAMYWYRQDPGQGLRLIYYSQIVNDFQKGDIAEGYSVSREKKESFPLTVTSAQKNPTAFYLCASSRTGARDNEQFFGPGTRLTVL.